The clone carrying this TCR beta chain was found a few times. Its antigen remains unknown. This sample was taken from a study of siplizumab effects on memory and regulatory T cells. The study, taken as a whole, reports: A major contribution to the alloresponse seemed to be made by naive T cells, which seemed more diverse than memory cells. Siplizumab cultures yielded proliferating Tregs whose suppressive function was not confirmed.

CDR3 length equals 14 residues. The germline V gene has CDR1 GTSNPN and CDR2 SVGIG (reference sequence). Trimming cost V 2 bases and J 4 bases, with 13 bases left between them. Mixed lymphocyte reaction cells underwent less than 7 days of coculture at 37°C. Assay used: immunoSEQ multiplex PCR; TCRdb lists only in-frame clones, some missing. This sample has about 13,000 clones; approximately 39% occur once, and the top ten carry 10%. The clonotype originates from a human donor in good health; the cells came from an allogeneic mixed lymphocyte reaction. Sequencing was performed on CFSE-low (dividing) CD8+ T cells sorted from an allogeneic mixed lymphocyte reaction. The chain uses TRBV30 and TRBJ2-3; D uncertain. In nucleotides, the CDR3 is TGTGCCTGGAGTCTTTTTACTGGGTCAGATACGCAGTATTTT. Its protein product is CAWSLFTGSDTQYF. Full variable domain (rest looked up from reference TRBV30 and TRBJ2-3): SQTIHQWPATLVQPVGSPLSLECTVEGTSNPNLYWYRQAAGRGLQLLFYSVGIGQISSEVPQNLSASRPQDRQFILSSKKLLLSDSGFYLCAWSLFTGSDTQYFGPGTRLTVL.